These 3 T cell receptor beta chains were sequenced from one sample in a study of OX40 agonist ivuxolimab in advanced cancers. The table came from immunoSEQ multiplex PCR; TCRdb's copy has only in-frame clones and leaves some out. This table has tens of thousands of clones, roughly 80% appearing once. Source: CD4+ or CD8+ T cells sorted from blood, taken in a trial of the OX40 agonist ivuxolimab. All receptors come from an adult with an advanced solid tumor such as melanoma, head and neck, liver or kidney cancer.

Worth noting for this clone: One end of the junction fails to match germline, which may point to a read error. The chain has TRBV7-7 and TRBJ2-5, with TRBD2 as a possible D gene (6 bases). Per germline, CDR1 SSHAT and CDR2 FNYEAQ (reference sequence). The CDR3 is 15 residues long. In nucleotides, the CDR3 is TGTGCTAGCAGCCCTATGGGCGGGGTGCAAGAGACCCAGTACTTC. The encoded protein is CASSPMGGVQETQYF.

J is TRBJ2-3 and V is TRBV5-1, with a tentative D call TRBD2 (5 bases). This CDR3 comprises 15 residues. Germline V lookup: CDR1 SGHRS, CDR2 YFSETQ. V was shortened by 1 base and J by 7 bases, with 16 bases between the two germline ends. The CDR3 spells CASSLLRTLPNTQYF. The CDR3 coding sequence is TGCGCCAGCAGCTTGTTGAGGACTCTTCCAAATACGCAGTATTTT.

The V call is TRBV5-8, the J call TRBJ1-2, with 8 bases that match TRBD1. The ends lost 3 bases at V and 2 bases at J; junction bases unmatched: 3. CDR3 length: 14 residues. Looked up from germline, CDR1 is SGHTS and CDR2 is YDEGEE. The CDR3, as DNA: TGTGCCAGCAGCTACAGACAGGGGAACTATGGCTACACCTTC. Translation: CASSYRQGNYGYTF.